This is a list of T cell receptor beta chains from one sample in a study of CXCR3-negative and CXCR3-positive naive CD8 T cells. TCRdb re-called the 5' RACE reads and shows each CDR3 protein once, DNA omitted. The repertoire table contains under 85,000 distinct CDR3 sequences. What was sequenced was naive CXCR3+ CD8+ T cells from blood. These receptors came from a human donor in good health. Some clones in this sample may be carry-over from other donors' samples. CDR3s include the opening cysteine and the closing phenylalanine or tryptophan.

TRBJ2-2,TRBV29-1,CSGFSGGTGELFF
TRBJ2-6,TRBV12-3/TRBV12-4,CASSFVLDRVLGANVLTF
TRBJ1-2,TRBV4-1,CASSQVGRRANYGYTF
TRBJ2-5,TRBV7-7,CASSATSGGQAETQYF
TRBJ2-6,TRBV5-1,CASSLADRGLSGANVLTF
TRBJ2-1,TRBV20-1,CSATTGLAGPGLNEQFF
TRBJ2-4,TRBV12-3/TRBV12-4,CASSFADSDIQYF
TRBJ1-1,TRBV28,CASRPWRLNTEAFF
TRBJ1-1,TRBV13,CASSSGPRAEAFF
TRBJ2-7,TRBV6-2/TRBV6-3,CASSYGPTYEQYF
TRBJ2-1,TRBV5-6,CASSYRRAGDEQFF
TRBJ1-1,TRBV29-1,CSVLHLSDTEAFF
TRBJ2-7,TRBV27,CASSPGSGYEQYF
TRBJ2-7,TRBV28,CASSLIGNSYEQYF
TRBJ2-3,TRBV5-4,CASSLEVSSTDTQYF
TRBJ2-5,TRBV28,CASSFQGFGETQYF
TRBJ1-2,TRBV25-1,CASSAPGDRDYYGYTF
TRBJ2-1,TRBV24-1,CATSYYGNEQFF
TRBJ2-2,TRBV19,CASSIRPEQSTGELFF
TRBJ2-2,TRBV29-1,CSVEREGQGRSGELFF
TRBJ2-7,TRBV5-1,CASSLVRGPYEQYF
TRBJ2-1,TRBV7-8,CASSLGGRAHEQFF
TRBJ2-5,TRBV4-1,CASSQVASRETQYF
TRBJ1-6,TRBV6-5,CASSYSILTANSPLHF
TRBJ2-1,TRBV29-1,CSVGAYNEQLF
TRBJ2-1,TRBV28,CASSFVTSGDNEQFF